This TCR beta chain was retrieved from a study of T cell responses to AZD1222 COVID-19 vaccine. General observations from the study: Among the donors, most were white British and more were female, and clonal diversity was possibly underestimated. At baseline, just a handful of AZD1222 recipients tested seropositive. The CD4 TCRs associated with vaccination extended across spike and predominated at 160-218 and 743-854.

Germline CDR1 reads KGHDR; CDR2 reads SFDVKD. The trim removed 5 bases at V and 4 bases at J, leaving 4 bases unmatched. The CDR3 runs 14 residues. Clones were sequenced by immunoSEQ multiplex PCR, and TCRdb holds only the in-frame ones, with some missing. This sample has about 170,000 clones; approximately 90% occur once, and the top ten carry approximately 6.9%. About this clone: No antigen is known for it.

The clonotype originates from an adult in good health. Here the sequenced sample was peripheral blood, taken on day 0 of AZD1222 vaccination. The chain couples TRBV24-1 to TRBJ2-5; TRBD1 aligns across 9 bases. The CDR3 loop reads CATSAGQGRETQYF. The CDR3 nucleotides read TGTGCCACCAGTGCGGGACAGGGCAGAGAGACCCAGTACTTC.